This TCR beta chain comes out of a study of CD8+CD57+ T cells in acquired aplastic anemia (dated by TCRdb to about 2018). About the full investigation: DNA extracted from sorted CD4+ and CD8+ cells had a mean of approximately 3 ug, with a range of roughly 0.2 to 27.4 ug. CD8+CD57+ expansion was defined as a frequency above the mean frequency observed in healthy subjects. The paper as a whole reports these results and caveats: No significant difference in CD8+ Simpson's diversity was found between patients and healthy controls (P=0.060). Twenty-nine CD8+ CDR3 sequences were shared between patients and controls but appeared highly expressed in patients and within their immunodominant clones.

The CDR3 sequence holds 15 residues, the cysteine and phenylalanine included. Only the CDR3 DNA is retained, 45 bases long and in frame from the first base. V and J lose 1 base and 0 bases, and a span of 10 bases separates them. CDR1 and CDR2, looked up from the germline V gene, are SGDLS and YYNGEE. In this sample, this clonotype turned up many times. What antigen it recognizes has not been identified. No base quality information exists; no much larger clone differs at one position. Genomic DNA served as template for TCR beta VDJ combination and CDR3 sequence profiling. An Illumina HiSeq 2000 was the platform used for TCR repertoire sequencing. Per the original workflow: Repertoire assessment relied on Simpson's diversity index, CDR3 size and DJ length profiles, and TRBV/TRBJ rearrangement plots. The immunodominant clone was defined as the most abundant DNA sequence in deep sequencing data. CDR3 amino acid sequences were screened for sharing across subjects and were compared with published repertoires and the VDJdb database. TCRdb trimmed public reads at Q25 via fastp, called clones via MiXCR and kept in-frame beta chains. Under each unique CDR3 protein, matching rows form one entry showing the most common genes and DNA. The authors' filters were not applied to this entry. This sample lists around 430,000 distinct CDR3 sequences; approximately 33% were detected once. 0.75% to 0.95% of the sample rests with the top ten.

Flow cytometry had shown CD8+CD57+ cell expansion in the patients selected for sequencing. All patients had severe acquired aplastic anemia diagnosed by International Study of Aplastic Anemia and Agranulocytosis and Camitta criteria. No therapy had been received by the patients at the time of blood sampling. The study deep-sequenced TCR repertoires of sorted CD4+ and CD8+ blood T cells from severe aplastic anemia patients and healthy subjects. Patients were enrolled under clinicaltrials.gov protocols 00001620, 01623167, 00001397, 00071045, 00081523 and 00961064 in the USA. Ficoll-Paque density gradient centrifugation was used to isolate peripheral blood mononuclear cells. Before DNA extraction, CD4+ and CD8+ T cells were sorted by FACS or by magnetic beads.

Recombination joined TRBV9 with TRBJ1-1; no D gene call is confident. The sequence was collected from a human donor with aplastic anemia. The sequenced material came from sorted CD4+, CD8+, or CD8+CD57+ T cells (not recorded which) from PBMCs. The bases are TGTGCCAGCAGCGTACGAACTAACATGAACACTGAAGCTTTCTTT. The translation is CASSVRTNMNTEAFF.